This T cell receptor beta chain was captured by sequencing in a study of blood T cells in healthy people across ages. Study observations and caveats: Diversity estimates drawn from one million T cells were deemed underestimates. Diversity was higher, and naive CD4+ cells more numerous, in long-lived donors than in aged donors.

Germline CDR1 reads SGHAT; CDR2 reads FQNNGV. The junction had 6 bases not matched to a gene; V was cut back by 5 bases and J by 7 bases. The CDR3 has 13 residues. Together with a sample-barcoded 5' primer, a J-beta primer mix was included in a second PCR lasting roughly 6 to 12 cycles. The authors tagged each cDNA molecule using a template-switch adaptor with 12 random nucleotides. TCRdb re-analysed the 5' RACE reads in MiXCR, keeping a single row per CDR3 protein. The sample includes 1.5 million to 2 million distinct CDR3 sequences, 25% to 30% of them seen just once. As for this clonotype: As yet, its antigen is unknown.

The chain combines TRBV11-2 with TRBJ1-2, with TRBD1 matching 8 bases. The sequencing sample was made of blood. The receptor was derived from a woman younger than 45 in good health. DNA for the CDR3: TGTGCCAGCAGCCCGTTACAGGGGGTTGGCTACACCTTC. It is translated as CASSPLQGVGYTF.